These T cell receptor beta chains were read from a single sample in a study of cytomegalovirus exposure and HLA in healthy donors. The method was immunoSEQ multiplex PCR; TCRdb's version includes in-frame clones alone and lacks a portion of them. The sample carries about 69,000 clones, roughly 74% recorded once. The sample taken for sequencing was PBMCs. These receptor sequences come from an older woman in good health and CMV-seropositive. Each CDR3 is given with its conserved first and last residue. The D gene is left open where the match is weak. The size entry is marked missing in some rows and otherwise reads once, few, many or a size class.

J gene: TRBJ1-6; D gene: NA; clone size: NA; V gene: TRBV6-1; CDR3 protein: CASTQTGLYNSPLHF; CDR3 DNA: TGTGCCAGCACCCAGACAGGCCTATATAATTCACCCCTCCACTTT
J gene: TRBJ2-5; D gene: NA; clone size: NA; V gene: TRBV10-2; CDR3 protein: CASSERGGGETQYF; CDR3 DNA: TGCGCCAGCAGTGAGAGGGGAGGGGGAGAGACCCAGTACTTC
J gene: TRBJ2-7; D gene: NA; clone size: NA; V gene: TRBV4-2; CDR3 protein: CASSQLTRNYEQYF; CDR3 DNA: TGTGCCAGCAGCCAATTGACTAGGAACTACGAGCAGTACTTC
J gene: TRBJ2-7; D gene: TRBD2; clone size: NA; V gene: TRBV5-1; CDR3 protein: CASSPGLGGYEQYF; CDR3 DNA: TGCGCCAGCAGCCCCGGACTAGGCGGCTACGAGCAGTACTTC
J gene: TRBJ2-5; D gene: TRBD1; clone size: NA; V gene: TRBV19; CDR3 protein: CASSRQGAKETQYF; CDR3 DNA: TGTGCCAGTAGTCGACAGGGGGCGAAGGAGACCCAGTACTTC
J gene: TRBJ2-3; D gene: TRBD2; clone size: NA; V gene: TRBV10-3; CDR3 protein: CAISDLGLAGGLNTQYF; CDR3 DNA: TGTGCCATCAGTGATCTAGGACTAGCGGGGGGGCTGAATACGCAGTATTTT
J gene: TRBJ1-4; D gene: NA; clone size: NA; V gene: TRBV6-6; CDR3 protein: CASRTEGGPGYEKLFF; CDR3 DNA: TGTGCCAGCAGAACGGAGGGGGGGCCTGGATATGAAAAACTGTTTTTT
J gene: TRBJ2-4; D gene: NA; clone size: NA; V gene: TRBV30; CDR3 protein: CAWSGGGGKNIQYF; CDR3 DNA: TGTGCCTGGAGTGGAGGGGGTGGCAAAAACATTCAGTACTTC
J gene: TRBJ1-6; D gene: NA; clone size: NA; V gene: TRBV10-3; CDR3 protein: CAINGSDSPLHF; CDR3 DNA: TGTGCCATCAACGGGTCAGATTCACCCCTCCACTTT
J gene: TRBJ2-7; D gene: TRBD1; clone size: NA; V gene: TRBV4-1; CDR3 protein: CASSPRGQGPYEQYF; CDR3 DNA: TGCGCCAGCAGCCCAAGGGGACAGGGACCCTACGAGCAGTACTTC
J gene: TRBJ1-5; D gene: NA; clone size: NA; V gene: TRBV6-5; CDR3 protein: CASSYSTVYSWQPQHF; CDR3 DNA: TGTGCCAGCAGTTACTCGACGGTGTACAGTTGGCAGCCCCAGCATTTT
J gene: TRBJ2-5; D gene: NA; clone size: NA; V gene: TRBV5-4; CDR3 protein: CASSVEYQETQYF; CDR3 DNA: TGTGCCAGCAGCGTAGAGTACCAAGAGACCCAGTACTTC
J gene: TRBJ2-7; D gene: NA; clone size: NA; V gene: TRBV6-5; CDR3 protein: CASRATGGDIVEQYF; CDR3 DNA: TGTGCCAGCAGGGCGACGGGTGGAGATATAGTCGAGCAGTACTTC
J gene: TRBJ1-1; D gene: NA; clone size: medium-sized; V gene: TRBV30; CDR3 protein: CAWTLNTEAFF; CDR3 DNA: TGTGCCTGGACTTTGAACACTGAAGCTTTCTTT
J gene: TRBJ1-4; D gene: NA; clone size: NA; V gene: TRBV19; CDR3 protein: CASSMVARGTNEKLFF; CDR3 DNA: TGTGCCAGTAGTATGGTTGCTCGAGGGACTAATGAAAAACTGTTTTTT
J gene: TRBJ2-1; D gene: TRBD1; clone size: NA; V gene: TRBV19; CDR3 protein: CASSNYRGDQFF; CDR3 DNA: TGTGCCAGTAGTAACTACAGGGGGGATCAGTTCTTC
J gene: TRBJ2-7; D gene: TRBD1; clone size: NA; V gene: TRBV14; CDR3 protein: CASSQDRDRAATQYF; CDR3 DNA: TGTGCCAGCAGCCAAGATAGGGACAGGGCCGCTACGCAGTACTTC
J gene: TRBJ2-3; D gene: NA; clone size: NA; V gene: TRBV2; CDR3 protein: CASLISPPDTQYF; CDR3 DNA: TGTGCCAGCTTAATATCCCCCCCAGATACGCAGTATTTT
J gene: TRBJ2-3; D gene: TRBD2; clone size: NA; V gene: TRBV4-1; CDR3 protein: CASSLAGGLTSTDTQYF; CDR3 DNA: TGCGCCAGCAGCCTGGCGGGGGGGTTAACTAGCACAGATACGCAGTATTTT
J gene: TRBJ2-2; D gene: TRBD2; clone size: NA; V gene: TRBV5-1; CDR3 protein: CASSDTSGGPTGELFF; CDR3 DNA: TGCGCCAGCAGCGACACTAGCGGGGGCCCCACCGGGGAGCTGTTTTTT
J gene: TRBJ2-1; D gene: TRBD2; clone size: once; V gene: TRBV10-3; CDR3 protein: CAISESSGRGGLAGRNEQFF; CDR3 DNA: TGTGCCATCAGTGAGTCGTCGGGGAGGGGAGGGCTAGCGGGGAGGAATGAGCAGTTCTTC
J gene: TRBJ2-1; D gene: NA; clone size: NA; V gene: TRBV5-1; CDR3 protein: CASSLGASGYNEQFF; CDR3 DNA: TGCGCCAGCAGCTTGGGGGCGTCAGGTTACAATGAGCAGTTCTTC
J gene: TRBJ2-6; D gene: NA; clone size: once; V gene: TRBV5-6; CDR3 protein: CASSSWDTPSGANVLTF; CDR3 DNA: TGTGCCAGCAGCTCCTGGGACACCCCCTCTGGGGCCAACGTCCTGACTTTC
J gene: TRBJ2-3; D gene: NA; clone size: NA; V gene: TRBV18; CDR3 protein: CASSPDRSDTQYF; CDR3 DNA: TGTGCCAGCTCACCCGACAGGTCAGATACGCAGTATTTT
J gene: TRBJ1-2; D gene: TRBD1; clone size: NA; V gene: TRBV29-1; CDR3 protein: CSGGDRLRNGYTF; CDR3 DNA: TGCAGCGGGGGGGACAGGCTAAGGAATGGCTACACCTTC
J gene: TRBJ2-1; D gene: TRBD2; clone size: once; V gene: TRBV5-1; CDR3 protein: CASSAGLAGYYNEQFF; CDR3 DNA: TGCGCCAGCAGCGCCGGACTAGCGGGTTACTACAATGAGCAGTTCTTC
J gene: TRBJ2-2; D gene: NA; clone size: NA; V gene: TRBV25-1; CDR3 protein: CASSDGGPTGELFF; CDR3 DNA: TGTGCCAGCAGTGACGGGGGGCCCACCGGGGAGCTGTTTTTT
J gene: TRBJ1-5; D gene: TRBD1; clone size: NA; V gene: TRBV5-1; CDR3 protein: CASSFETGANQPQHF; CDR3 DNA: TGCGCCAGCAGCTTCGAGACAGGGGCAAATCAGCCCCAGCATTTT
J gene: TRBJ1-1; D gene: NA; clone size: few; V gene: TRBV6-4; CDR3 protein: CASSDPLRLNTEAFF; CDR3 DNA: TGTGCCAGCAGTGACCCACTCAGGTTGAACACTGAAGCTTTCTTT
J gene: TRBJ2-2; D gene: TRBD1; clone size: NA; V gene: TRBV19; CDR3 protein: CASSVDRAAGELFF; CDR3 DNA: TGTGCCAGTAGTGTGGACAGGGCGGCCGGGGAGCTGTTTTTT
J gene: TRBJ1-2; D gene: TRBD1; clone size: NA; V gene: TRBV25-1; CDR3 protein: CASRGQGLNYGYTF; CDR3 DNA: TGTGCCAGCAGAGGACAGGGCCTTAACTATGGCTACACCTTC
J gene: TRBJ2-7; D gene: TRBD1; clone size: NA; V gene: TRBV12-5; CDR3 protein: CASGLVPGQGSYEQYF; CDR3 DNA: TGTGCTAGTGGTTTGGTACCGGGACAGGGATCCTACGAGCAGTACTTC
J gene: TRBJ1-1; D gene: NA; clone size: NA; V gene: TRBV30; CDR3 protein: CAWGQGRNTEAFF; CDR3 DNA: TGTGCCTGGGGGCAGGGAAGGAACACTGAAGCTTTCTTT
J gene: TRBJ1-2; D gene: TRBD1; clone size: few; V gene: TRBV4-1; CDR3 protein: CASSQSSRTGNYGYTF; CDR3 DNA: TGCGCCAGCAGCCAATCCTCCCGGACAGGGAACTATGGCTACACCTTC
J gene: TRBJ2-1; D gene: NA; clone size: NA; V gene: TRBV29-1; CDR3 protein: CSVTGSYNEQFF; CDR3 DNA: TGCAGCGTGACTGGCTCGTACAATGAGCAGTTCTTC
J gene: TRBJ1-6; D gene: NA; clone size: NA; V gene: TRBV5-1; CDR3 protein: CASSLGTTYNSPLHF; CDR3 DNA: TGCGCCAGCAGTCTCGGGACAACTTATAATTCACCCCTCCACTTT
J gene: TRBJ1-6; D gene: TRBD1; clone size: NA; V gene: TRBV28; CDR3 protein: CASSPDRGLSPLHF; CDR3 DNA: TGTGCCAGCAGCCCTGACAGGGGTCTTTCACCCCTCCACTTT
J gene: TRBJ1-4; D gene: NA; clone size: NA; V gene: TRBV5-5; CDR3 protein: CASSLGNRVNEKLFF; CDR3 DNA: TGTGCCAGCAGCTTAGGTAACAGGGTTAATGAAAAACTGTTTTTT
J gene: TRBJ2-3; D gene: TRBD2; clone size: NA; V gene: TRBV5-4; CDR3 protein: CASSLRTSGGARDTQYF; CDR3 DNA: TGTGCCAGCAGCCTCCGGACTAGCGGGGGGGCACGAGATACGCAGTATTTT
J gene: TRBJ2-1; D gene: TRBD2; clone size: NA; V gene: TRBV7-6; CDR3 protein: CASSSTSGGAYNEQFF; CDR3 DNA: TGTGCCAGCAGCTCCACTAGCGGGGGGGCCTACAATGAGCAGTTCTTC
J gene: TRBJ2-1; D gene: TRBD2; clone size: NA; V gene: TRBV10-1; CDR3 protein: CASSAGTSPPLEQFF; CDR3 DNA: TGCGCCAGCAGCGCCGGGACTAGCCCTCCACTTGAGCAGTTCTTC
J gene: TRBJ2-2; D gene: TRBD2; clone size: NA; V gene: TRBV7-9; CDR3 protein: CASSHRLAGGTGELFF; CDR3 DNA: TGTGCCAGCAGTCATCGACTAGCGGGGGGAACCGGGGAGCTGTTTTTT
J gene: TRBJ1-2; D gene: TRBD1; clone size: few; V gene: TRBV13; CDR3 protein: CASSLGTGGVYGYTF; CDR3 DNA: TGTGCCAGCAGCCTTGGGACAGGGGGCGTCTATGGCTACACCTTC
J gene: TRBJ2-1; D gene: TRBD1; clone size: NA; V gene: TRBV19; CDR3 protein: CASSIRTGNHNEQFF; CDR3 DNA: TGTGCCAGTAGTATAAGGACAGGGAATCACAATGAGCAGTTCTTC
J gene: TRBJ2-7; D gene: TRBD1; clone size: NA; V gene: TRBV10-2; CDR3 protein: CASNRQGTPYEQYF; CDR3 DNA: TGCGCCAGCAATCGACAGGGAACCCCCTACGAGCAGTACTTC
J gene: TRBJ1-3; D gene: NA; clone size: NA; V gene: TRBV4-2; CDR3 protein: CASSQDTGANTIYF; CDR3 DNA: TGTGCCAGCAGCCAAGATACAGGCGCAAACACCATATATTTT
J gene: TRBJ1-6; D gene: NA; clone size: NA; V gene: TRBV29-1; CDR3 protein: CSVALGGDSPLHF; CDR3 DNA: TGCAGCGTTGCGCTGGGAGGGGATTCACCCCTCCACTTT
J gene: TRBJ1-1; D gene: TRBD1; clone size: NA; V gene: TRBV9; CDR3 protein: CAGGQGPNTEAFF; CDR3 DNA: TGTGCCGGAGGACAGGGGCCGAACACTGAAGCTTTCTTT